The 26 T cell receptor beta chains below all came from one sample that was sequenced in a study of T cell repertoires in cytomegalovirus infection. A single record per CDR3 protein comes from TCRdb applying MiXCR to the reads. The sample shows some 680,000 distinct CDR3 sequences, under 40% of them seen only once. Source material: PBMCs. The source of these receptors is a human donor in good health (CMV status not recorded). Some clones in this sample may be carry-over from other donors' samples.

The chain employs TRBV27 and TRBJ2-7, with 12 bases lining up with TRBD1. Trimming took 2 bases from V and 3 from J; bases not matched to a gene: 11. Germline-derived CDR1 and CDR2 are MNHEY and SMNVEV (reference sequence). The CDR3 contains 18 residues. Written as DNA, the CDR3 is TGTGCCAGCAGTTTAGATAGGGGACAGGGGGCTTTAATCTACGAGCAGTACTTC. Its protein is CASSLDRGQGALIYEQYF.

This clonotype was seen a handful of times. This chain links TRBV11-2 with TRBJ2-1; D is possibly TRBD1 (6 bases). Trimming removed 8 bases from V and 6 bases from J, with 17 bases in between. Looked up from germline, CDR1 is SGHAT and CDR2 is FQNNGV. The CDR3 spans 14 residues. In nucleotides, the CDR3 is TGTGCCAGCTGCTACTACAGGGCTAGCAATGAGCAGTTCTTC. Translation: CASCYYRASNEQFF.

This clonotype was observed a handful of times. The chain employs TRBV7-9 and TRBJ1-1; D is undetermined. In germline, CDR1 is SEHNR, CDR2 FQNEAQ (reference sequence). The CDR3 loop spans 14 amino acids. The V and J ends lost 1 base and 1 base respectively, with 7 bases between them. The DNA for the CDR3 is TGTGCCAGCAGCTTAGGGTCCAGGAACACTGAAGCTTTCTTT. Translation gives CASSLGSRNTEAFF.

This clonotype was observed at least ten times. The genes are TRBV12-3 or TRBV12-4 and TRBJ1-2; no definite D call. Trimming left V 3 bases short and J 4 bases short, with 3 bases between. This CDR3 region has 11 residues. The CDR3 spells CASSLGYGYTF. For the CDR3, the DNA is TGTGCCAGCAGTTTGGGCTATGGCTACACCTTC.

This clonotype came up a few times. CDR3 sequence (DNA): TGCAGCGTTGGTCACAGGGTTGTTGACACTGAAGCTTTCTTT. Residues: CSVGHRVVDTEAFF. The V and J genes are TRBV29-1 and TRBJ1-1; TRBD1 is a possible D gene (6 bases). This CDR3 region has 14 residues. The V end lost 4 bases, the J end lost 3 bases, and 15 bases lay between the germline ends. Germline V lookup: CDR1 SQVTM, CDR2 ANQGSEA.

The V call is TRBV28, the J call TRBJ1-1; the match to TRBD1 covers 7 bases. Germline V lookup: CDR1 MDHEN, CDR2 SYDVKM. The J segment lost 1 base and the V segment lost 8 bases, leaving 16 bases of the junction unmatched. CDR3 length equals 17 residues. As DNA, the CDR3 is TGTGCCAGCTCCGTGGACAGGCGGGAGACCGAGAACACTGAAGCTTTCTTT. Protein sequence: CASSVDRRETENTEAFF.

V gene TRBV28 combines with J gene TRBJ1-4; D not resolved. V lost 6 bases, J lost 2 bases, and 13 bases lay in between. Germline CDR1 and CDR2: MDHEN and SYDVKM. The CDR3 totals 15 residues. The CDR3 DNA reads TGTGCCAGCAGCCATGGACTTAGGACTAATGAAAAACTGTTTTTT. It is translated as CASSHGLRTNEKLFF.

This clonotype was counted only a few times. The gene calls are TRBV7-9 and TRBJ1-3; TRBD1 is a possible D gene (5 bases). Trimming removed 1 base at V and 2 bases at J, with 15 bases between. Germline assignment: CDR1 SEHNR and CDR2 FQNEAQ (reference sequence). The CDR3 totals 17 residues. CDR3 coding DNA: TGTGCCAGCAGCTTAGTATCTATTGGGGCGGCTGGAAACACCATATATTTT. It specifies CASSLVSIGAAGNTIYF.

This clonotype was picked up a small number of times. The CDR3 spells CASSSGRLETQYF. CDR3 DNA: TGTGCCAGCAGTAGTGGGAGGTTGGAGACCCAGTACTTC. The V call is TRBV28, the J call TRBJ2-5; a possible D gene is TRBD2 (6 bases). V shed 5 bases and J shed 5 bases, with 12 bases lying between them. Germline CDR1 reads MDHEN; CDR2 reads SYDVKM. The CDR3 contains 13 residues.

This clonotype occurred once. The chain links TRBV7-3 to TRBJ2-1; TRBD1 aligns across 10 bases. Germline lookup yields CDR1 SGHTA and CDR2 FQGTGA. The CDR3 spans 16 residues. Unmatched junction bases numbered 6, after V lost 1 base and J lost 6 bases. The CDR3 region is CASSLRGRDRGNEQFF. CDR3 DNA: TGTGCCAGCAGCTTAAGGGGGCGGGACAGGGGCAATGAGCAGTTCTTC.

V gene TRBV6-1 combines with J gene TRBJ1-6; possibly TRBD1 for D (5 bases). CDR1 is MNHNS and CDR2 is SASEGT in the germline V gene. The CDR3 length is 13 residues. V lost 5 bases and J 8 bases, leaving 10 bases between the germline ends. The CDR3 bases are TGTGCCAGCAGTTCTAAAGGGGATTCACCCCTCCACTTT. It translates to CASSSKGDSPLHF.

CDR3 loop: CASRTRDEQYF. CDR3 nucleotides: TGTGCCAGCAGGACCCGGGACGAGCAGTACTTC. This chain connects TRBV11-2 to TRBJ2-7; D gene uncertain. The V gene's germline CDR1 is SGHAT and CDR2 FQNNGV. Trimming stripped 6 bases from V and 5 bases from J, with 8 bases between. The CDR3 has 11 amino acids.

This clonotype was recorded many times. The chain recombines TRBV7-6 with TRBJ1-2, with TRBD1 as a possible D gene (5 bases). The CDR3 is 16 residues long. V lost 5 bases and J 2 bases, leaving 18 bases between the germline ends. Per germline, CDR1 SGHVS and CDR2 FNYEAQ. DNA of the CDR3: TGTGCCAGCAGCCCACGTCAGGGCGGGCTAAACTATGGCTACACCTTC. It is translated as CASSPRQGGLNYGYTF. Together with reference TRBV7-6 and TRBJ1-2, the CDR3 gives the full variable domain: GAGVSQSPRYKVTKRGQDVALRCDPISGHVSLYWYRQALGQGPEFLTYFNYEAQQDKSGLPNDRFSAERPEGSISTLTIQRTEQRDSAMYRCASSPRQGGLNYGYTFGSGTRLTVV.

A note on this clonotype: An end of the junction differs from the germline gene, which may be a read error. The chain joins TRBV28 to TRBJ2-7; 7 bases map to TRBD1. Germline CDR1 is MDHEN and CDR2 is SYDVKM. The CDR3 contains 15 residues. The CDR3 sequence is CASSLWRQGSHEHYF. DNA of the CDR3: TGTGCCAGCAGTTTATGGAGACAGGGAAGCCACGAGCATTACTTC.

The chain carries TRBV28 and TRBJ2-1; TRBD1 agrees at 9 bases. The germline CDR1 and CDR2 sequences are MDHEN and SYDVKM. Germline trimming cut 6 bases from V and 0 bases from J; bases unmatched to any gene: 9. The CDR3 spans 17 residues. CDR3 protein: CASRPGQGRSSYNEQFF. CDR3 DNA sequence: TGTGCCAGCAGACCCGGACAGGGGCGCAGCTCCTACAATGAGCAGTTCTTC.

This clonotype was observed a handful of times. V usage is TRBV11-2 and J usage is TRBJ2-5, with D perhaps matching TRBD2 (6 bases). The CDR3 has 16 amino acids. V was trimmed by 5 bases and J by 1 base, leaving 17 bases between them. Looked up from germline, CDR1 is SGHAT and CDR2 is FQNNGV. CDR3 coding DNA: TGTGCCAGCAGCCTCCCCCAGCTAGCGACCCAAGAGACCCAGTACTTC. This codes for CASSLPQLATQETQYF.

The chain is built from TRBV7-6 and TRBJ1-5; D possibly corresponds to TRBD1 (6 bases). Trimming cost V 1 base and J 4 bases, with 8 bases left between them. CDR1 and CDR2 (germline): SGHVS, FNYEAQ. The CDR3 totals 14 residues. CDR3 bases: TGTGCCAGCAGCTTAGATGGACAGAATCAGCCCCAGCATTTT. Encoded protein: CASSLDGQNQPQHF. The whole variable domain, filled in from reference TRBV7-6 and TRBJ1-5, reads GAGVSQSPRYKVTKRGQDVALRCDPISGHVSLYWYRQALGQGPEFLTYFNYEAQQDKSGLPNDRFSAERPEGSISTLTIQRTEQRDSAMYRCASSLDGQNQPQHFGDGTRLSIL.

V usage is TRBV6-1 and J usage is TRBJ2-5; 8 bases align to TRBD1. V dropped 9 bases and J dropped 8; count of bases not matched to a gene: 5. In germline, CDR1 is MNHNS, CDR2 SASEGT. The CDR3 is 11 residues long. The CDR3 DNA sequence: TGTGCCAGTCGACAGGGGTATACCCAGTACTTC. Residues: CASRQGYTQYF.

This chain joins TRBV12-3 or TRBV12-4 and TRBJ1-1; D is uncertain. The CDR3 has 16 residues. V was pared by 5 bases and J by 4 bases, with 20 bases between. DNA of the CDR3: TGTGCCAGCAGTGGCGCCGGGAGCGGAGGAGGCACTGAAGCTTTCTTT. Amino acids: CASSGAGSGGGTEAFF.

A note on this clonotype: A clone one base away is much larger, so this may be a read error. The V gene is TRBV7-9, the J gene TRBJ1-1; 7 positions match TRBD1. CDR3 length equals 12 residues. CDR1 SEHNR and CDR2 FQNEAQ come from the germline V gene (reference sequence). The V segment lost 5 bases and the J segment 5 bases; nucleotides outside the gene matches: 2. The CDR3 DNA reads TGTGCCAGCAGCATGGGACAGACTGAAGCTTTCTTT. Encoded protein: CASSMGQTEAFF.

This clonotype was counted at least ten times. This rearrangement joins TRBV7-6 to TRBJ1-3, with 7 nucleotides matching TRBD1. The J segment lost 3 bases and the V segment lost 2 bases, leaving 1 base of the junction unmatched. The CDR3 has 14 amino acids. Germline CDR1 is SGHVS and CDR2 is FNYEAQ. CDR3 region: CASSLTGVGNTIYF. CDR3 DNA: TGTGCCAGCAGCTTAACAGGGGTTGGAAACACCATATATTTT.

The chain carries TRBV20-1 and TRBJ2-2; TRBD2 matches at 7 bases. The CDR3 sequence is 14 residues long. Trimming at V came to 5 bases and at J to 4 bases, leaving 7 bases not matched to a gene. Germline values: CDR1 DFQATT, CDR2 SNEGSKA (reference sequence). CDR3 amino acids: CSADGREGTGELFF. CDR3 in DNA: TGCAGTGCTGACGGCAGGGAGGGCACCGGGGAGCTGTTTTTT.

The sample holds a few counts of this clonotype. V gene TRBV20-1 combines with J gene TRBJ1-6, with D possibly being TRBD1 (5 bases). V was pared by 0 bases and J by 6 bases, with 9 bases between. CDR1 and CDR2 from the germline V gene are DFQATT and SNEGSKA (reference sequence). The CDR3 has 14 amino acids. The CDR3 coding sequence is TGCAGTGCTAGAGAACCAGGGACTAATTCACCCCTCCACTTT. It codes for CSAREPGTNSPLHF.

This clonotype was seen a few times. V usage is TRBV28 and J usage is TRBJ2-7; the match to TRBD2 covers 7 bases. The J segment lost 1 base and the V segment lost 10 bases, leaving 7 bases of the junction unmatched. The V gene's germline CDR1 is MDHEN and CDR2 SYDVKM. The CDR3 runs 13 residues. The CDR3 DNA sequence: TGTGCCACAAGGGAGGGTTTTTCCTACGAGCAGTACTTC. Its protein is CATREGFSYEQYF.

The chain joins TRBV7-9 to TRBJ1-1, with D perhaps matching TRBD1 (5 bases). The V and J ends lost 5 bases and 4 bases respectively, with 14 bases between them. The germline V gene encodes CDR1 SEHNR and CDR2 FQNEAQ (reference sequence). The CDR3 is 14 residues long. CDR3 in amino acids: CASSLQGGGTEAFF. CDR3 nucleotide sequence: TGTGCCAGCAGCCTTCAGGGAGGTGGCACTGAAGCTTTCTTT.

In its sample, this clonotype was seen a few times. The chain couples TRBV28 to TRBJ2-7, with D perhaps assigned TRBD1 or TRBD2 (5 bases each). The CDR3 spans 15 residues. Per the germline V gene, CDR1 is MDHEN and CDR2 is SYDVKM. Trimming cost V 6 bases and J 0 bases, with 15 bases left between them. The CDR3 here is CASRSGAGSSYEQYF. CDR3 sequence (DNA): TGTGCCAGCAGGTCCGGGGCAGGGAGCTCCTACGAGCAGTACTTC.